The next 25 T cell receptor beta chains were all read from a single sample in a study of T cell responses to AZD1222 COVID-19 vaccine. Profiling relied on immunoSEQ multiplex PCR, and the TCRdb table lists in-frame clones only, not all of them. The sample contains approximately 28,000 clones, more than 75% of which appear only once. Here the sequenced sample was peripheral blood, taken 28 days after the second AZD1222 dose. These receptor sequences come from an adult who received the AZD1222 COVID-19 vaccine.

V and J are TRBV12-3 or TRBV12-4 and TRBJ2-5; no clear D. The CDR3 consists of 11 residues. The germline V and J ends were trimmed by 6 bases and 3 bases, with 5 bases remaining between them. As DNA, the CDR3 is TGTGCCAGCAGCCTCAAAGAGACCCAGTACTTC. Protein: CASSLKETQYF.

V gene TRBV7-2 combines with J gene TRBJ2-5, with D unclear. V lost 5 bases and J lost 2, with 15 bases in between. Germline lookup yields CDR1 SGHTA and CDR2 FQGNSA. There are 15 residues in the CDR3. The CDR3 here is CASSGTPGLQETQYF. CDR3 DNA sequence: TGTGCCAGCAGCGGAACCCCGGGTTTACAAGAGACCCAGTACTTC.

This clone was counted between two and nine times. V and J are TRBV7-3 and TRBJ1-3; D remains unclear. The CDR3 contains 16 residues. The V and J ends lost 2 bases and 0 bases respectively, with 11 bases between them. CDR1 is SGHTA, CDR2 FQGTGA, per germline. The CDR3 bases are TGTGCCAGCAGCTTACGGGAGCTGCTCTCTGGAAACACCATATATTTT. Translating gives CASSLRELLSGNTIYF. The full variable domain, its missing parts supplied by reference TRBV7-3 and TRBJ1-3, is GAGVSQTPSNKVTEKGKYVELRCDPISGHTALYWYRQSLGQGPEFLIYFQGTGAADDSGLPNDRFFAVRPEGSVSTLKIQRTERGDSAVYLCASSLRELLSGNTIYFGEGSWLTVV.

The CDR3 sequence is CASSFSGVYEQYF. Written as DNA, the CDR3 is TGCGCCAGCAGCTTTAGCGGGGTCTACGAGCAGTACTTC. The gene calls are TRBV5-1 and TRBJ2-7, with 8 positions matching TRBD2. There are 13 residues in the CDR3. CDR1 SGHRS and CDR2 YFSETQ come from the germline V gene. Germline trimming cut 2 bases from V and 3 bases from J; bases unmatched to any gene: 1. Full variable domain (missing parts from reference TRBV5-1 and TRBJ2-7): KAGVTQTPRYLIKTRGQQVTLSCSPISGHRSVSWYQQTPGQGLQFLFEYFSETQRNKGNFPGRFSGRQFSNSRSEMNVSTLELGDSALYLCASSFSGVYEQYFGPGTRLTVT.

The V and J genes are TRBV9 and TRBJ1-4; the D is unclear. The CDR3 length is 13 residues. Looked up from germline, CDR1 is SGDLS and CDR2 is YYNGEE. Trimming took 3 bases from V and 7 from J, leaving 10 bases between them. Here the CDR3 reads CASSAGVAEKLFF. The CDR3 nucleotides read TGTGCCAGCAGCGCGGGTGTGGCTGAAAAACTGTTTTTT.

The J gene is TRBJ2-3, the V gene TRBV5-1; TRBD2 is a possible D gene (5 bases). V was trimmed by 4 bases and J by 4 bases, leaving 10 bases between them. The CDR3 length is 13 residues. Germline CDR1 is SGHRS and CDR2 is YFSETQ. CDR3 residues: CASSPSRADTQYF. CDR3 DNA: TGCGCCAGCAGCCCGTCGAGGGCAGATACGCAGTATTTT.

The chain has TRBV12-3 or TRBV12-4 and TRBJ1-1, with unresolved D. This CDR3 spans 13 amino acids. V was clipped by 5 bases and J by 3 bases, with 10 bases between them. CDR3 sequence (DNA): TGTGCCAGCAGTCCGAGACGGGACACTGAAGCTTTCTTT. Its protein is CASSPRRDTEAFF.

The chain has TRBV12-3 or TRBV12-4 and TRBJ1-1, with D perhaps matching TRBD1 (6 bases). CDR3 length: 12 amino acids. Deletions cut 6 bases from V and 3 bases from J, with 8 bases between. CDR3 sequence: CASRWTDTEAFF. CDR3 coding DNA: TGTGCCAGCAGATGGACAGACACTGAAGCTTTCTTT.

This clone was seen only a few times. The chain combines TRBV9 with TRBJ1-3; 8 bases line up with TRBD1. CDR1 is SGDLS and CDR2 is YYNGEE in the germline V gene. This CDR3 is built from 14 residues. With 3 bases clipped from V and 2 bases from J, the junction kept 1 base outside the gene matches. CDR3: CASSETGAGNTIYF. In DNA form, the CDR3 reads TGTGCCAGCAGCGAGACAGGGGCTGGAAACACCATATATTTT. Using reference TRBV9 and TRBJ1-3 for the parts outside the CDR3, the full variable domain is DSGVTQTPKHLITATGQRVTLRCSPRSGDLSVYWYQQSLDQGLQFLIQYYNGEERAKGNILERFSAQQFPDLHSELNLSSLELGDSALYFCASSETGAGNTIYFGEGSWLTVV.

The CDR3 loop reads CASSLAGGIAYYEQYF. CDR3 DNA sequence: TGTGCCAGCAGCTTGGCCGGCGGCATAGCCTACTACGAGCAGTACTTC. This chain uses TRBV5-6 with TRBJ2-7; no clear D gene. Germline-derived CDR1 and CDR2 are SGHDT and YYEEEE. V was shortened by 0 bases and J by 3 bases, with 16 bases between the two germline ends. The CDR3 length is 16 residues.

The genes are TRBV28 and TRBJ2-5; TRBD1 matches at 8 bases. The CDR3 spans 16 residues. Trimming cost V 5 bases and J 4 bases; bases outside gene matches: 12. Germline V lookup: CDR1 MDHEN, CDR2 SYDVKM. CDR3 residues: CASSDNTRTGIETQYF. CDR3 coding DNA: TGTGCCAGCAGTGACAATACAAGGACAGGGATAGAGACCCAGTACTTC.

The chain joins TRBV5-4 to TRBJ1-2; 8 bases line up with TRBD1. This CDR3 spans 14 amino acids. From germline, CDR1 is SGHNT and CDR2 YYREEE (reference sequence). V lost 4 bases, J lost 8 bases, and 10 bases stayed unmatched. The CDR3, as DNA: TGTGCCAGCAGCCACCCGACAGGGGCTTTAGGCTACACCTTC. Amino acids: CASSHPTGALGYTF.

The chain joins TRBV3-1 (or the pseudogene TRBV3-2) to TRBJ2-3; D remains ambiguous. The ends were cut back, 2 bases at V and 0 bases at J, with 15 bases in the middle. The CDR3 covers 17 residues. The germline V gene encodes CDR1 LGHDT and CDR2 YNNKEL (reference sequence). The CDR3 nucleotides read TGTGCCAGCAGCCAAAGAGTCGCGACTGCTAGCACAGATACGCAGTATTTT. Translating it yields CASSQRVATASTDTQYF.

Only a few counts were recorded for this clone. CDR3 sequence reads: CASTGPLGLDTGELFF. CDR3 DNA sequence: TGTGCCAGCACCGGACCTCTTGGATTAGACACCGGGGAGCTGTTTTTT. This chain uses TRBV2 with TRBJ2-2; no clear D. CDR1 is SNHLY and CDR2 is FYNNEI in the germline V gene. The CDR3 extends over 16 amino acids. V dropped 7 bases and J dropped 3 bases, with 18 bases sitting between them. The full variable domain, completed using reference TRBV2 and TRBJ2-2, is EPEVTQTPSHQVTQMGQEVILRCVPISNHLYFYWYRQILGQKVEFLVSFYNNEISEKSEIFDDQFSVERPDGSNFTLKIRSTKLEDSAMYFCASTGPLGLDTGELFFGEGSRLTVL.

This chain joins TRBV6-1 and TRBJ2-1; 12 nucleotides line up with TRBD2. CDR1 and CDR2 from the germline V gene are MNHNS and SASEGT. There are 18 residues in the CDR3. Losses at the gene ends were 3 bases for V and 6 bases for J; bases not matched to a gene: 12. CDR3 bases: TGTGCCAGCAGTGACGCCGGAGGACTAGCGGGGCAATTCAATGAGCAGTTCTTC. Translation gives CASSDAGGLAGQFNEQFF.

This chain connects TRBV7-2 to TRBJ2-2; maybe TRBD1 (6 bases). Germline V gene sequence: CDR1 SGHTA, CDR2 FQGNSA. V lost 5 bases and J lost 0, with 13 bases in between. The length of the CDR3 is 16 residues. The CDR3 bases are TGTGCCAGCAGCGCGGACAGCTACGCGAACACCGGGGAGCTGTTTTTT. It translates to CASSADSYANTGELFF.

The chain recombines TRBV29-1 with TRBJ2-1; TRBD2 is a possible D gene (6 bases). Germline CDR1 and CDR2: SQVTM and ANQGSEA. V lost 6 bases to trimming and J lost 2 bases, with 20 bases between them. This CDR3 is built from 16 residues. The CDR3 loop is CSVGDGFSGAYNEQFF. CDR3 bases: TGCAGCGTCGGAGACGGGTTTAGCGGCGCCTACAATGAGCAGTTCTTC.

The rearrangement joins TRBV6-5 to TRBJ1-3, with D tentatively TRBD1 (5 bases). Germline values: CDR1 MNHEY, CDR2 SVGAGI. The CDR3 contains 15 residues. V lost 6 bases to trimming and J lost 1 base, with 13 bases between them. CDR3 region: CASRGVGPSGNTIYF. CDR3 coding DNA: TGTGCCAGCAGGGGGGTGGGCCCTTCTGGAAACACCATATATTTT.

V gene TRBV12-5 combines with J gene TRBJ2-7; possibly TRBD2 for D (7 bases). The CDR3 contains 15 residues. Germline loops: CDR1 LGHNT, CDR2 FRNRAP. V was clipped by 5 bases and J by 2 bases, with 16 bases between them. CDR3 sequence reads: CASGPPGGRPYEQYF. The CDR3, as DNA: TGTGCTAGTGGTCCCCCGGGGGGCCGACCCTACGAGCAGTACTTC.

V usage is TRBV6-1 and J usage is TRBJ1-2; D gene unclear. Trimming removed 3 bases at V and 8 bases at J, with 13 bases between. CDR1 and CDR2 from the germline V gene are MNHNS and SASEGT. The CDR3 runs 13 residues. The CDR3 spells CASSERGGIGYTF. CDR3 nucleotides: TGTGCCAGCAGTGAGCGGGGAGGTATAGGCTACACCTTC.

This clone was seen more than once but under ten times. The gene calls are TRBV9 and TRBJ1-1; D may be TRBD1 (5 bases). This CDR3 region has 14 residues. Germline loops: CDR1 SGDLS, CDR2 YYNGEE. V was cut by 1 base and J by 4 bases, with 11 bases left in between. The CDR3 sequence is CASSVYQGSTEAFF. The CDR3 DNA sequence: TGTGCCAGCAGCGTATACCAGGGTAGCACTGAAGCTTTCTTT. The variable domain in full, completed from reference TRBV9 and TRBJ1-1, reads DSGVTQTPKHLITATGQRVTLRCSPRSGDLSVYWYQQSLDQGLQFLIQYYNGEERAKGNILERFSAQQFPDLHSELNLSSLELGDSALYFCASSVYQGSTEAFFGQGTRLTVV.

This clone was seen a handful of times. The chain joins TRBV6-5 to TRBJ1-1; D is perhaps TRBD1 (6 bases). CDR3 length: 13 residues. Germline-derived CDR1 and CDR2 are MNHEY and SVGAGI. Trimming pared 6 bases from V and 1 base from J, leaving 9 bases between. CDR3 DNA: TGTGCCAGCAGGAGGACAGCGAACACTGAAGCTTTCTTT. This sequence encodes CASRRTANTEAFF.

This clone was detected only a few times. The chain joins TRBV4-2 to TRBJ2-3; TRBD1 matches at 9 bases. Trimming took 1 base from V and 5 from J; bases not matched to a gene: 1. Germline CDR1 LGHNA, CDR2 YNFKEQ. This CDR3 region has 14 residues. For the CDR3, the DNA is TGTGCCAGCAGCCAAGGGGACAGGGAAGATACGCAGTATTTT. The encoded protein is CASSQGDREDTQYF.

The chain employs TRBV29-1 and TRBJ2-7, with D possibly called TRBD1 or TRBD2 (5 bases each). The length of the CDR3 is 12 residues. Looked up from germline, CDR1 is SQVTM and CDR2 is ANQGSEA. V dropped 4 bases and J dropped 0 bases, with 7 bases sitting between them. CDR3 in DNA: TGCAGCGTTGCTGGGACCTCCTACGAGCAGTACTTC. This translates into CSVAGTSYEQYF.

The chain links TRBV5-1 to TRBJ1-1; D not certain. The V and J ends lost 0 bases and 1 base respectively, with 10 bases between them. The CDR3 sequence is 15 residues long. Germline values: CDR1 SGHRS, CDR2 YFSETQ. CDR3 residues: CASSLGPTANTEAFF. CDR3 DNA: TGCGCCAGCAGCTTGGGCCCCACGGCGAACACTGAAGCTTTCTTT.